A selection of T cell receptor beta chains follows, all from one sample in a study of blood T cell repertoires in COVID-19. Method: immunoSEQ multiplex PCR; TCRdb's copy keeps in-frame clones and lacks some. Of roughly 150,000 clones in the sample, 80% were seen once. The sequencing input was peripheral blood. The receptors come from a man aged 55 to 70 with acute or convalescent COVID-19. Each CDR3 is given with its conserved first and last residue. The D gene is left open where the match is weak. Size is stated for part of the rows, as once, few or many counts, or as a class when the clone is expanded.

d_gene	abundance	j_gene	v_gene	CDR3nt	CDR3aa
.	.	TRBJ1-5	TRBV12-2	TGTGCACTCTTTAACGCGGGGAGGGGAGATCAGCCCCAGCATTTT	CALFNAGRGDQPQHF
.	.	TRBJ2-7	TRBV15	TGTGCCACCAGCCATCTCCAGGGGCCCTACGAGCAGTACTTC	CATSHLQGPYEQYF
.	.	TRBJ1-1	TRBV5-8	TGTGCCAGCAGCTTGGGGGCAGGCTGGAACACTGAAGCTTTCTTT	CASSLGAGWNTEAFF
TRBD1	.	TRBJ1-1	TRBV25-1	TGTGCCAGCAGTGGGGACAGGGACTCTGCTGAAGCTTTCTTT	CASSGDRDSAEAFF
.	.	TRBJ2-1	TRBV10-3	TGTGCCATCACCTCCCCCGGGATCTCCTACAATGAGCAGTTCTTC	CAITSPGISYNEQFF
.	.	TRBJ2-5	TRBV9	TGTGCCAGCAGCGTAGCAGGCGAGACCCAGTACTTC	CASSVAGETQYF
TRBD2	.	TRBJ2-3	TRBV5-6	TGTGCCAGCAGCTTGGGTAGCGGGAGACTCACAGATACGCAGTATTTT	CASSLGSGRLTDTQYF
TRBD1	.	TRBJ1-2	TRBV30	TGTGCCTGGAGACCGGGACAGGGAGTTCTCTATGGCTACACCTTC	CAWRPGQGVLYGYTF
TRBD1	.	TRBJ1-2	TRBV7-2	TGTGCCAGCAGCAGGAGGACACAGGGGGCCGGGGGCTACACCTTC	CASSRRTQGAGGYTF
.	.	TRBJ1-2	TRBV7-3	TGTGCCAGCAGCCAGGCAGGGTCCTATGGCTACACCTTC	CASSQAGSYGYTF
.	.	TRBJ1-1	TRBV18	TGTGCCAGCTCATCGACCCGAGGAGACACTGAAGCTTTCTTT	CASSSTRGDTEAFF
.	.	TRBJ2-5	TRBV12-1	TGTGCCAGCAGCTCTAGGGGCATGGGAGAGACCCAGTACTTC	CASSSRGMGETQYF
.	few	TRBJ1-5	TRBV9	TGTGCCAGCAGCGTAGGGGCAGGAAATCAGCCCCAGCATTTT	CASSVGAGNQPQHF
TRBD2	.	TRBJ2-5	TRBV9	TGTGCCAGCAGCGGCGGACTAGCGGAAGAGACCCAGTACTTC	CASSGGLAEETQYF
.	.	TRBJ2-7	TRBV21-1	TGTGCCAGCGGACGGGGGGGGTGGTTAGACGAGCAGTACTTC	CASGRGGWLDEQYF
TRBD2	.	TRBJ2-2	TRBV5-6	TGTGCCAGCAGCTCGGGAGGGGGACTAGCTCCCGGGGAGCTGTTTTTT	CASSSGGGLAPGELFF
TRBD2	.	TRBJ2-1	TRBV29-1	TGCAGCGTTGTCCTGGGCGGGAGGGCGCGAGAGCAGTTCTTC	CSVVLGGRAREQFF
.	.	TRBJ1-3	TRBV7-9	TGTGCCAGCAGCCCAGAGGCCGCCAGAAACACCATATATTTT	CASSPEAARNTIYF
.	few	TRBJ1-3	TRBV19	TGTGCCAGTACTGCGGCAGCAACTGGAAACACCATATATTTT	CASTAAATGNTIYF
TRBD1	few	TRBJ1-1	TRBV4-1	TGCGCCAGCAGCCAAGGAAACAGGGGAATGAACACTGAAGCTTTCTTT	CASSQGNRGMNTEAFF
.	few	TRBJ1-2	TRBV5-1	TGCGCCAGCAGCTTGGAAGTCGTAGGGGTTGGCTACACCTTC	CASSLEVVGVGYTF
TRBD1	.	TRBJ2-7	TRBV29-1	TGCAGCGTTGAAGGGACAGGGGCCAGCTCCTACGAGCAGTACTTC	CSVEGTGASSYEQYF
TRBD2	.	TRBJ2-5	TRBV7-2	TGTGCCAGCAGCCCCCGCGGCGGGAGGGTCCAAGAGACCCAGTACTTC	CASSPRGGRVQETQYF
TRBD1	.	TRBJ2-5	TRBV27	TGTGCCAGCAGTTCAACAGGGGGCGCGAGGGAGACCCAGTACTTC	CASSSTGGARETQYF
TRBD2	.	TRBJ2-5	TRBV18	TGTGCCAGCTCACCATTCGCAGCGGGGGCCCGGGCGGAGACCCAGTACTTC	CASSPFAAGARAETQYF
.	.	TRBJ1-2	TRBV19	TGTGCCAGTAGTATAGATGGTTCTCGGGGTTACGGCTACACCTTC	CASSIDGSRGYGYTF
.	once	TRBJ1-1	TRBV12-3/TRBV12-4	TGTGCCAGCAGTTTAACCCCGGGCACTGAAGCTTTCTTT	CASSLTPGTEAFF
.	.	TRBJ2-5	TRBV5-1	TGCGCCAGCAGCCTCCTCCAAGAGACCCAGTACTTC	CASSLLQETQYF
.	.	TRBJ1-5	TRBV21-1	TGTGCCAGCAAAGGGAGGGGAATTTGTCAGCCCCAGCATTTT	CASKGRGICQPQHF
TRBD2	few	TRBJ2-1	TRBV5-1	TGCGCCAGCAGCTTCCCCGGGACTAGCGTTTCTGGAGAGCAGTTCTTC	CASSFPGTSVSGEQFF
TRBD1	few	TRBJ1-1	TRBV5-5	TGTGCCAGCAGCTCGCGAGGGACAGGGGTAGGCACTGAAGCTTTCTTT	CASSSRGTGVGTEAFF
TRBD1	.	TRBJ1-1	TRBV2	TGTGCCAGCAGTGGACAGGGGATCTCTGAAGCTTTCTTT	CASSGQGISEAFF
.	.	TRBJ1-1	TRBV5-4	TGTGCCAGCAGCTGGGGGGGGACACAGAACACTGAAGCTTTCTTT	CASSWGGTQNTEAFF
.	once	TRBJ1-2	TRBV3-1/TRBV3-2	TGTGCCAGCAGCCCTAGGACAGAGACTTTCTATGGCTACACCTTC	CASSPRTETFYGYTF
TRBD2	.	TRBJ2-1	TRBV7-9	TGTGCCAGCAGCTTAGCTCGGACTAGCGGTTACAATGAGCAGTTCTTC	CASSLARTSGYNEQFF
.	.	TRBJ1-4	TRBV9	TGTGCCAGCAGCGTTTGGGGGGAAACTAATGAAAAACTGTTTTTT	CASSVWGETNEKLFF
TRBD2	.	TRBJ2-7	TRBV18	TGTGCCAGCTCACCGGAGCGGGGGAGCTCCTACGAGCAGTACTTC	CASSPERGSSYEQYF
.	.	TRBJ2-1	TRBV18	TGTGCCAGCTCACCACGGACAGACAATGAGCAGTTCTTC	CASSPRTDNEQFF
.	.	TRBJ2-3	TRBV9	TGTGCCAGCAGCGTAGACGGGGGGCTAGTAGATACGCAGTATTTT	CASSVDGGLVDTQYF
TRBD1	.	TRBJ2-2	TRBV5-4	TGTGCCAGCAGCTTGGCAGGGGGCCTGAACACCGGGGAGCTGTTTTTT	CASSLAGGLNTGELFF
TRBD2	.	TRBJ2-3	TRBV2	TGTGCCAGCAGTGAAGCAGTAAGGGACCGGGGGGGCCCCCCAGATACGCAGTATTTT	CASSEAVRDRGGPPDTQYF